This T cell receptor (beta chain) was sequenced during a study of cytomegalovirus exposure and HLA in healthy donors. There are 17 residues in the CDR3. Germline assignment: CDR1 LGHNA and CDR2 YNFKEQ. Unmatched junction bases numbered 4, after V lost 0 bases and J lost 0 bases. Findings and limits, study-wide: Several V segments, TRBV6-2 and TRBV6-3 among them, could not be told apart and were dropped.

The primer mix had 60 Vbeta and 13 Jbeta primers. Assay used: immunoSEQ multiplex PCR; TCRdb lists only in-frame clones, some missing. The table shows 150,000 to 250,000 clones, with around three quarters occurring only once. About this clone: The antigen remains unidentified.

The V gene is TRBV4-2, the J gene TRBJ1-3, with 8 nucleotides matching TRBD1. Sample: PBMCs. The TCR was taken from a man aged 25 to 40 in good health and CMV-seronegative. CDR3 DNA: TGTGCCAGCAGCCAAGATTTAGGACAGGGCTCTGGAAACACCATATATTTT. Translated, it gives CASSQDLGQGSGNTIYF.